This TCR beta chain was found in a study of T cell changes during pregnancy in multiple sclerosis. This CDR3 comprises 15 residues. Deletions cut 0 bases from V and 5 bases from J, with 13 bases between. Germline V gene data show CDR1 as MNHEY and CDR2 as SVGAGI. Produced via immunoSEQ multiplex PCR; TCRdb's table is partial and in-frame only. The sample records about 120,000 clones, approximately 93% being singletons. The chain combines TRBV6-5 with TRBJ1-1, with unresolved D. Material: peripheral blood, obtained before pregnancy. The receptor was derived from a female donor with multiple sclerosis, enrolled in a pregnancy study. In DNA form, the CDR3 reads TGTGCCAGCAGTTACTCAAAGGGAGGAAGTACTGAAGCTTTCTTT. Translated, it gives CASSYSKGGSTEAFF.